Listed below are T cell receptor beta chains from one sample, sequenced in a study of human T cells and chemical hapten exposure. TCRdb analysed the RACE reads with MiXCR anew, one entry per CDR3 protein. The sample shows more than 300,000 distinct CDR3 sequences, around 5.5% of them seen only once. Sample: whole blood, taken in connection with sensitization to the hapten diphenylcyclopropenone (DPC). These receptor sequences come from a woman in her forties or fifties with alopecia areata. Some clones in this sample may be carry-over from other donors' samples. The CDR3 runs from the conserved cysteine through the conserved F or W. A D gene is named only where the DNA matches it firmly. Not every row has a clone size; where given, it reads once, few, many or a size class.

d_gene	j_gene	v_gene	len	abundance	CDR3aa	CDR3nt
TRBD2	TRBJ2-1	TRBV11-2	16	few	CASSLEPSGLYNEQFF	TGTGCCAGCAGCTTAGAACCTAGCGGACTTTACAATGAGCAGTTCTTC
TRBD1	TRBJ2-7	TRBV7-9	17	-	CASSLALIVTGGYEQYF	TGTGCCAGCAGCTTAGCTTTAATCGTCACAGGGGGTTATGAGCAGTACTTC
TRBD2	TRBJ2-5	TRBV12-3/TRBV12-4	19	many	CASSLALRASGAYQETQYF	TGTGCCAGCAGTTTAGCGCTAAGGGCTAGCGGGGCCTACCAAGAGACCCAGTACTTC
TRBD2	TRBJ2-1	TRBV29-1	15	few	CSGAPWAGAMDEQFF	TGCAGCGGTGCCCCTTGGGCGGGAGCCATGGATGAGCAGTTCTTC
TRBD1	TRBJ1-1	TRBV7-2	15	many	CASRPDRVGGTEAFF	TGTGCCAGCCGCCCGGACAGGGTGGGAGGAACTGAAGCTTTCTTT
-	TRBJ2-7	TRBV20-1	17	many	CSARGVLHFLRTYEQYF	TGCAGTGCTAGGGGGGTCCTTCACTTTCTGAGGACCTACGAGCAGTACTTC
TRBD1	TRBJ1-2	TRBV27	16	-	CASSLSGQGGTYGYTF	TGTGCCAGCAGTTTATCAGGACAGGGCGGGACCTATGGCTACACCTTC
-	TRBJ2-5	TRBV7-2	12	many	CASSLVGEAQYF	TGTGCCAGCAGCTTAGTGGGGGAGGCCCAGTACTTC
-	TRBJ2-5	TRBV29-1	12	many	CSIRPGGETQYF	TGCAGTATACGGCCCGGAGGGGAGACCCAGTACTTC
-	TRBJ1-5	TRBV6-5	13	few	CASKAGQAQPQHF	TGTGCCAGCAAGGCAGGGCAGGCTCAGCCCCAGCATTTT
-	TRBJ2-3	TRBV5-1	12	many	CASSLATDTQYF	TGTGCCAGCAGCTTGGCCACAGATACGCAGTATTTT
TRBD2	TRBJ2-3	TRBV4-2	16	few	CASSQEGGRGTDTQYF	TGTGCCAGCAGCCAAGAAGGCGGGAGAGGCACAGATACGCAGTATTTT
-	TRBJ2-2	TRBV15	12	-	CATVSRTGELFF	TGTGCCACCGTCAGCCGCACCGGGGAGCTGTTTTTT
-	TRBJ2-3	TRBV9	12	many	CASSPRLDTQYF	TGTGCCAGCAGCCCTCGTCTAGATACGCAGTATTTT
-	TRBJ1-6	TRBV30	16	many	CACLRTESSYNSPLHF	TGTGCCTGTCTCCGGACGGAGAGCTCCTATAATTCACCCCTCCACTTT
-	TRBJ2-7	TRBV12-3/TRBV12-4	15	-	CASSLSGAGIDEQYF	TGTGCCAGCAGTTTATCTGGAGCTGGTATCGACGAGCAGTACTTC
-	TRBJ1-1	TRBV21-1	16	many	CASSNFCWIVNTEAFF	TGTGCCAGCAGCAATTTCTGTTGGATAGTGAACACTGAAGCTTTCTTT
TRBD1	TRBJ1-5	TRBV24-1	12	-	CAAGTGVQPQHF	TGTGCCGCTGGGACAGGGGTACAGCCCCAGCATTTT
TRBD1	TRBJ2-2	TRBV6-5	16	many	CASSYSAAGGTGELFF	TGTGCCAGCAGTTACTCGGCGGCAGGGGGAACCGGGGAGCTGTTTTTT
-	TRBJ1-1	TRBV29-1	15	many	CSVEGVSTDITEAFF	TGCAGCGTTGAAGGTGTCTCGACGGATATTACTGAAGCTTTCTTT
-	TRBJ1-2	TRBV7-9	13	few	CASRTNREGGYTF	TGTGCCAGCAGGACGAACAGGGAAGGTGGCTACACCTTC
-	TRBJ2-1	TRBV28	15	many	CASSLPGPAYNEQFF	TGTGCCAGCAGCCTCCCCGGGCCAGCCTACAATGAGCAGTTCTTC
-	TRBJ2-1	TRBV19	13	many	CASRAPSYNEQFF	TGTGCCAGTAGGGCTCCTAGCTACAATGAGCAGTTCTTC
TRBD2	TRBJ2-5	TRBV7-9	16	many	CASSSPLRRGGETQYF	TGTGCCAGCAGCTCCCCGTTAAGACGCGGGGGAGAGACCCAGTACTTC
TRBD2	TRBJ2-5	TRBV7-3	16	many	CASSLKLAGGGETQYF	TGTGCCAGCAGCTTAAAACTAGCGGGGGGAGGAGAGACCCAGTACTTC
TRBD2	TRBJ2-3	TRBV10-3	16	many	CAISDRTSGGTDTQYF	TGTGCCATCAGTGACAGGACTAGCGGGGGCACAGATACGCAGTATTTT
TRBD1	TRBJ1-5	TRBV4-2	17	-	CASSQVPGQGINQPQHF	TGTGCCAGCAGCCAAGTACCGGGACAGGGAATCAATCAGCCCCAGCATTTT
TRBD1	TRBJ1-5	TRBV10-3	14	many	CAISRTGSNQPQHF	TGTGCCATCAGTCGGACAGGGAGCAATCAGCCCCAGCATTTT
TRBD1	TRBJ2-3	TRBV6-6	16	-	CASSDGTGGYEDTQYF	TGTGCCAGCAGTGATGGGACAGGGGGCTATGAAGATACGCAGTATTTT
-	TRBJ2-2	TRBV3-1	15	-	CASSQELVATGELFF	TGTGCCAGCAGCCAAGAACTAGTGGCCACCGGGGAGCTGTTTTTT
-	TRBJ1-1	TRBV6-1	10	many	CASSDSGAFF	TGTGCCAGCAGTGACTCAGGAGCTTTCTTT
TRBD1	TRBJ2-2	TRBV29-1	13	few	CSVDPGGTGELFF	TGCAGCGTTGATCCAGGGGGAACCGGGGAGCTGTTTTTT
-	TRBJ2-3	TRBV7-2	14	few	CASSFRRGPDTQYF	TGTGCCAGCAGCTTCCGACGGGGCCCGGATACGCAGTATTTT
-	TRBJ2-2	TRBV3-1	12	-	CASRSPEGELFF	TGTGCCAGCAGATCCCCGGAAGGGGAGCTGTTTTTT
-	TRBJ2-7	TRBV27	14	many	CASSPRAGSYEQYF	TGTGCCAGCAGTCCGAGGGCGGGCTCCTACGAGCAGTACTTC
-	TRBJ2-2	TRBV7-8	12	few	CASSRQTGELFF	TGTGCCAGCAGCCGCCAGACCGGGGAGCTGTTTTTT
TRBD1	TRBJ1-5	TRBV28	14	many	CASSYGQGGQPQHF	TGTGCCAGCAGTTACGGACAGGGTGGTCAGCCCCAGCATTTT
-	TRBJ1-1	TRBV4-3	16	many	CASSQVWGASNTEAFF	TGCGCCAGCAGCCAGGTCTGGGGGGCCTCGAACACTGAAGCTTTCTTT
-	TRBJ1-2	TRBV4-2	13	few	CASSQESAYGYTF	TGTGCCAGCAGCCAAGAGTCGGCTTATGGCTACACCTTC
-	TRBJ1-1	TRBV11-2	15	few	CASSTPGTLNTEAFF	TGTGCCAGCAGCACACCCGGGACTTTGAACACTGAAGCTTTCTTT
TRBD1	TRBJ1-2	TRBV5-4	16	few	CASSHRGQGVGYGYTF	TGTGCCAGCAGCCACCGGGGACAGGGAGTAGGGTATGGCTACACCTTC
TRBD1	TRBJ2-3	TRBV12-3/TRBV12-4	16	many	CASSLGGTGATDTQYF	TGTGCCAGCAGTTTAGGGGGAACAGGGGCCACAGATACGCAGTATTTT
-	TRBJ1-2	TRBV13	14	-	CASSPYRDFNGYTF	TGTGCCAGCAGCCCTTACAGGGACTTCAATGGCTACACCTTC
-	TRBJ2-7	TRBV28	14	many	CASSPPGGNYEQYF	TGTGCCAGCAGTCCTCCTGGAGGGAACTACGAGCAGTACTTC
-	TRBJ1-1	TRBV12-3/TRBV12-4	12	few	CASSYDGGEAFF	TGTGCCAGCAGCTATGACGGGGGAGAAGCTTTCTTT
-	TRBJ1-1	TRBV12-3/TRBV12-4	12	many	CASRRGGTEAFF	TGTGCCAGCAGGCGAGGAGGGACTGAAGCTTTCTTT
TRBD2	TRBJ2-1	TRBV29-1	16	few	CSISGLAGGVGNEQFF	TGCAGCATATCCGGACTAGCGGGAGGAGTGGGCAATGAGCAGTTCTTC
-	TRBJ1-1	TRBV12-5	11	few	CASGFGTEAFF	TGTGCTAGTGGTTTCGGGACTGAAGCTTTCTTT
TRBD1	TRBJ1-2	TRBV5-1	15	many	CASSLAGQGADGYTF	TGCGCCAGCAGCTTGGCCGGGCAGGGGGCCGATGGCTACACCTTC
TRBD1	TRBJ1-5	TRBV6-2/TRBV6-3	12	few	CASRTGGRPQHF	TGTGCCAGCAGGACAGGGGGAAGGCCCCAGCATTTT
-	TRBJ1-6	TRBV20-1	15	-	CSARAPGLDNSPLHF	TGCAGTGCTAGAGCCCCGGGCCTGGATAATTCACCCCTCCACTTT
-	TRBJ2-1	TRBV20-1	13	many	CSARGTTSPEQFF	TGCAGTGCTAGAGGGACTACGTCCCCTGAGCAGTTCTTC
-	TRBJ2-7	TRBV5-6	14	few	CASSYGTARYEQYF	TGTGCCAGCAGCTACGGGACGGCACGCTACGAGCAGTACTTC
TRBD2	TRBJ2-5	TRBV5-1	15	-	CASSLYSGEQETQYF	TGCGCCAGCAGCTTGTATAGCGGGGAGCAAGAGACCCAGTACTTC
TRBD2	TRBJ2-2	TRBV28	17	many	CASSLTGLAANTGELFF	TGTGCCAGCAGCCTTACCGGACTAGCGGCGAACACCGGGGAGCTGTTTTTT
TRBD1	TRBJ2-7	TRBV5-1	14	few	CASSRDRGTDEQYF	TGCGCCAGCAGCCGGGACAGGGGTACGGACGAGCAGTACTTC
-	TRBJ2-6	TRBV12-3/TRBV12-4	15	many	CASKYGGAGANVLTF	TGTGCCAGCAAATACGGGGGCGCTGGGGCCAACGTCCTGACTTTC
TRBD2	TRBJ2-7	TRBV27	15	many	CASSLGAGAAYEQYF	TGTGCCAGCAGTTTAGGAGCGGGGGCCGCCTACGAGCAGTACTTC
-	TRBJ1-1	TRBV7-2	17	few	CASSSARWGGRNTEAFF	TGTGCCAGCAGCTCCGCCCGCTGGGGGGGGAGGAACACTGAAGCTTTCTTT